The 22 T cell receptor beta chains below were found in one sample sequenced in a study of early T cells in non-severe SARS-CoV-2 infection. TCRdb reprocessed the 5' RACE reads via MiXCR and lists one record per CDR3 protein. Counted here are 63,000 or so distinct CDR3 sequences, 10% to 15% occurring once; the ten biggest clones make up less than 7%. Sequencing was carried out using whole blood. The receptor source for this set is an adult who was a healthcare worker with PCR-confirmed SARS-CoV-2 infection or an uninfected control (not recorded which).

The chain couples TRBV3-2 to TRBJ1-2; the table's D gene call, TRBD1, was not cross checked with the DNA. TRBV3-2 is classified as a pseudogene. The length of the CDR3 is 15 residues. The CDR3 DNA reads as TGTGCCAGCAGCCAAGAAACAGGGGAAGACTATGGCTACACCTTC. Protein: CASSQETGEDYGYTF.

This clonotype occurred many times. CDR3 coding DNA: TGTGCCTGGAGTCTCTCAGATAACTATGGCTACACCTTC. As protein: CAWSLSDNYGYTF. The chain couples TRBV30 to TRBJ1-2; D gene unclear. V gave up 2 bases and J gave up 1 base, with 8 bases separating them. The CDR3 extends over 13 amino acids. Germline CDR1 and CDR2: GTSNPN and SVGIG (reference sequence). Looking up the rest from reference TRBV30 and TRBJ1-2 gives the full variable domain: SQTIHQWPATLVQPVGSPLSLECTVEGTSNPNLYWYRQAAGRGLQLLFYSVGIGQISSEVPQNLSASRPQDRQFILSSKKLLLSDSGFYLCAWSLSDNYGYTFGSGTRLTVV.

This clonotype has just a few counts. The chain is built from TRBV27 and TRBJ1-4; 7 nucleotides agree with TRBD1. The CDR3 has 15 residues. CDR1 is MNHEY and CDR2 is SMNVEV in the germline V gene (reference sequence). Losses at the gene ends were 6 bases for V and 8 bases for J; bases not matched to a gene: 12. The CDR3 nucleotides read TGTGCCAGCAGAACAGAAGGGGGCTTACGGGAAAAACTGTTTTTT. Its translation: CASRTEGGLREKLFF.

This clonotype was seen a handful of times. The rearrangement links TRBV9 to TRBJ1-1; TRBD1 matches at 8 bases. This CDR3 is 15 amino acids long. Trimming at V came to 4 bases and at J to 4 bases, leaving 9 bases not matched to a gene. CDR1 and CDR2 (germline): SGDLS, YYNGEE. In nucleotides, the CDR3 is TGTGCCAGCAGCCCGCAGGGGGCGGTCGGCACTGAAGCTTTCTTT. Protein: CASSPQGAVGTEAFF.

This clonotype was counted only a few times. The chain joins TRBV2 to TRBJ1-1, with a weak D call TRBD1 (5 bases). Per germline, CDR1 SNHLY and CDR2 FYNNEI. The V end was cut by 6 bases, the J end by 3 bases, with 17 bases between. The CDR3 has 15 amino acids. The CDR3 protein is CASSPRGKLYTEAFF. The DNA of the CDR3 is TGTGCCAGCAGCCCAAGGGGCAAACTATACACTGAAGCTTTCTTT.

This sequence joins TRBV9 and TRBJ1-5, with D unclear. Trimming removed 0 bases at V and 2 bases at J, with 9 bases between. The CDR3 has 15 amino acids. The germline gives CDR1 SGDLS, CDR2 YYNGEE. The CDR3 DNA follows: TGTGCCAGCAGCGTAGGACCCACAGGCAATCAGCCCCAGCATTTT. Translation gives CASSVGPTGNQPQHF.

A few counts support this clonotype. The chain combines TRBV4-1 with TRBJ1-2; D gene uncertain. Germline V gene data show CDR1 as MGHRA and CDR2 as YSYEKL. There are 16 residues in the CDR3. With 0 bases removed from V and 2 bases from J, the gap between germline ends came to 13 bases. The CDR3 DNA follows: TGCGCCAGCAGCCAAGATGGAAGGGTTTCCAACTATGGCTACACCTTC. It yields the protein CASSQDGRVSNYGYTF.

The sample holds a few counts of this clonotype. The chain uses TRBV7-8 and TRBJ2-1, with D perhaps matching TRBD2 (6 bases). The CDR3 extends over 13 amino acids. Germline V gene data show CDR1 as SGHVS and CDR2 as FQNEAQ. V was shortened by 4 bases and J by 8 bases, with 12 bases between the two germline ends. The CDR3 nucleotides read TGTGCCAGCAGCTCACGGACTACTCATGAGCAGTTCTTC. This codes for CASSSRTTHEQFF. The full variable domain, its missing parts supplied by reference TRBV7-8 and TRBJ2-1, is GAGVSQSPRYKVAKRGQDVALRCDPISGHVSLFWYQQALGQGPEFLTYFQNEAQLDKSGLPSDRFFAERPEGSVSTLKIQRTQQEDSAVYLCASSSRTTHEQFFGPGTRLTVL.

This clonotype was detected many times. This chain links TRBV5-5 with TRBJ1-3; the D is unclear. The CDR3 spans 15 residues. CDR1 is SGHKS, CDR2 YYEKEE, per germline (reference sequence). Trimming took off 4 bases at V and 0 bases at J, with 11 bases between the two ends. This CDR3 is CASSPVALSGNTIYF. CDR3 in DNA: TGTGCCAGCAGCCCGGTGGCCCTCTCTGGAAACACCATATATTTT.

Only a few counts were recorded for this clonotype. The CDR3 DNA is TGTGCCAGCAGTAGGACAGGGTCAAGGACCCAGTACTTC. Translating it yields CASSRTGSRTQYF. The chain joins TRBV6-1 to TRBJ2-5; TRBD1 agrees at 8 bases. Per the germline V gene, CDR1 is MNHNS and CDR2 is SASEGT. V lost 5 bases and J lost 7; bases outside the gene matches: 6. The CDR3 sequence is 13 residues long.

This clonotype was counted ten times or more. The chain couples TRBV7-2 to TRBJ2-2; 10 nucleotides match TRBD2. Germline-derived CDR1 and CDR2 are SGHTA and FQGNSA. J lost 4 bases, V lost 6 bases, and 8 bases had no gene match. This CDR3 contains 16 residues. As DNA, the CDR3 is TGTGCCAGCAGACTAGCGGGAAGGAGTGGCACCGGGGAGCTGTTTTTT. Protein product: CASRLAGRSGTGELFF.

The CDR3 coding sequence is TGTGCCAGCAGTTTATTCCAAGAGACCCAGTACTTC. It translates to CASSLFQETQYF. This chain joins TRBV28 and TRBJ2-5, with D unresolved. The CDR3 length is 12 residues. Germline V gene data show CDR1 as MDHEN and CDR2 as SYDVKM. V lost 1 base to trimming and J lost 1 base, with 1 base between them.

This clonotype was observed many times. CDR3 amino acids: CASSPQGARADTQYF. In DNA, the CDR3 is TGCGCCAGCAGCCCTCAGGGGGCGCGGGCAGATACGCAGTATTTT. This chain joins TRBV5-1 and TRBJ2-3, with 8 bases fitting TRBD1. The germline gives CDR1 SGHRS, CDR2 YFSETQ. Trimming at V came to 4 bases and at J to 4 bases, leaving 8 bases not matched to a gene. This CDR3 contains 15 residues.

The chain employs TRBV5-1 and TRBJ1-6, with TRBD1 matching over 7 bases. With V trimmed by 1 base and J by 5 bases, 12 bases remained unmatched. The germline V gene has CDR1 SGHRS and CDR2 YFSETQ. The CDR3 has 18 amino acids. DNA of the CDR3: TGCGCCAGCAGCTTGAGGTTGAGGGGGCCCTCGAATAATTCACCCCTCCACTTT. Translated: CASSLRLRGPSNNSPLHF.

This chain joins TRBV6-6 and TRBJ1-3; D gene ambiguous. The CDR3 totals 15 residues. Germline-derived CDR1 and CDR2 are MNHNY and SVGAGI (reference sequence). Between the trimmed V and J ends, which lost 0 bases and 0 bases, there was a span of 6 bases. The CDR3 DNA follows: TGTGCCAGCAGTTACTCGAAGATCTCTGGAAACACCATATATTTT. Its translation: CASSYSKISGNTIYF.

This clonotype occurred a few times. The genes are TRBV7-8 and TRBJ1-3, with D uncertain. V gave up 5 bases and J gave up 5 bases, with 22 bases separating them. The germline CDR1 and CDR2 sequences are SGHVS and FQNEAQ. The CDR3 covers 17 residues. The CDR3 DNA follows: TGTGCCAGCAGCCGGGAGAGTAGGGTCTCTAGCAGAAACACCATATATTTT. This translates into CASSRESRVSSRNTIYF.

This clonotype was seen repeatedly, ten times or more. The rearrangement links TRBV12-3 or TRBV12-4 to TRBJ2-1, with TRBD2 as a possible D gene (5 bases). Trimming removed 2 bases at V and 8 bases at J, with 16 bases between. The CDR3 runs to 15 residues. For the CDR3, the DNA is TGTGCCAGCAGTTTAAGAGAGCGGCGCGAGGATGAGCAGTTCTTC. Protein sequence: CASSLRERREDEQFF.

This clonotype was seen repeatedly, ten times or more. The rearrangement joins TRBV3-1 to TRBJ2-7, with D possibly being TRBD1 (6 bases). Trimming stripped 4 bases from V and 3 bases from J, with 13 bases between. This CDR3 spans 14 amino acids. CDR1 LGHDT and CDR2 YNNKEL come from the germline V gene (reference sequence). The CDR3 nucleotides are TGTGCCAGCAGCCGCGACCAGGGGTTCTACGAGCAGTACTTC. This sequence encodes CASSRDQGFYEQYF.

This clonotype was detected only a few times. The chain combines TRBV4-1 with TRBJ1-6; D is uncertain. The CDR3 covers 15 residues. V lost 0 bases and J lost 8, with 11 bases in between. CDR1 MGHRA and CDR2 YSYEKL come from the germline V gene. CDR3 DNA: TGCGCCAGCAGCCAAGATAGGGTTCGGGATTCACCCCTCCACTTT. Protein sequence: CASSQDRVRDSPLHF.

Ten or more counts support this clonotype. The V gene is TRBV10-3, the J gene TRBJ2-2; 7 nucleotides match TRBD1. Trimming took 6 bases from V and 7 from J; bases not matched to a gene: 11. CDR1 is ENHRY, CDR2 SYGVKD, per germline. The CDR3 has 15 residues. CDR3 protein: CAISGDRAGNGELFF. The CDR3 DNA sequence: TGTGCCATCAGCGGAGACAGGGCGGGCAACGGGGAGCTGTTTTTT.

This clonotype was seen at least ten times. V is TRBV7-7 and J is TRBJ2-2, with D perhaps matching TRBD2 (6 bases). The ends were cut back, 4 bases at V and 6 bases at J, with 9 bases in the middle. Per the germline V gene, CDR1 is SSHAT and CDR2 is FNYEAQ (reference sequence). The CDR3 extends over 13 amino acids. Written as DNA, the CDR3 is TGTGCCAGCAGCTCGCGACTAGCCGGGGAGCTGTTTTTT. Protein: CASSSRLAGELFF.

This sequence joins TRBV9 and TRBJ2-7, with 13 bases fitting TRBD2. Germline V lookup: CDR1 SGDLS, CDR2 YYNGEE. There are 16 residues in the CDR3. Germline trimming cut 3 bases from V and 2 bases from J; bases unmatched to any gene: 5. The CDR3 DNA follows: TGTGCCAGCAGCGGCACCGGGACTAGCGGGGCCTACGAGCAGTACTTC. Translation gives CASSGTGTSGAYEQYF.